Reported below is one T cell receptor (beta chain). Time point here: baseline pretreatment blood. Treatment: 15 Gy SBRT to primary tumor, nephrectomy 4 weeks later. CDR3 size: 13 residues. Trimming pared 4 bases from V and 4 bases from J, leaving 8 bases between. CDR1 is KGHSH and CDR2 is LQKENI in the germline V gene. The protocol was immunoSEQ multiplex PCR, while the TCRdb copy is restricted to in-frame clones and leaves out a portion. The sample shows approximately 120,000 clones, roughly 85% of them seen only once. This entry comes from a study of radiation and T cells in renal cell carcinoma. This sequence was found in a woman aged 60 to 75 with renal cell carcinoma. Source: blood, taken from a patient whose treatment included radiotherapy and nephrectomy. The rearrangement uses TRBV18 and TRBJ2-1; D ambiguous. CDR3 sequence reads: CASSLQSYNEQFF. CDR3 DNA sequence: TGTGCCAGCTCACTCCAGAGTTACAATGAGCAGTTCTTC.